One T cell receptor beta chain is described in this entry. Its antigen remains unidentified. This sample includes further DNA sequences coding for the same CDR3. This sample was included in a study of cytomegalovirus exposure and HLA in healthy donors. The PCR made use of 60 Vbeta and 13 Jbeta primers. The method was immunoSEQ multiplex PCR; TCRdb's version includes in-frame clones alone and lacks a portion of them. The sample shows about 180,000 clones, 80% to 85% of them seen only once. The CDR3 contains 13 residues. Germline CDR1 reads GTSNPN; CDR2 reads SVGIG (reference sequence). The V end lost 0 bases, the J end lost 3 bases, and 9 bases lay between the germline ends. Study-level points and caveats: A later analysis appeared to link common viral pathogens to several of the most significant clusters. Reportedly, diagnosis of cytomegalovirus status by the classifier showed high specificity and sensitivity.

V usage is TRBV30 and J usage is TRBJ2-7, with D perhaps matching TRBD1 (6 bases). The origin of this receptor is a boy younger than 10 in good health and CMV-seronegative. Sample: PBMCs. The CDR3 spells CAWSVQQGYEQYF. CDR3 nucleotides: TGTGCCTGGAGTGTACAACAGGGCTACGAGCAGTACTTC.